This TCR beta chain emerged from a study of identical twins. Findings of the study overall: Insertions were fewer in abundant cord blood beta clonotypes, whereas memory repertoires showed none of this pattern.

As for this clonotype: The antigen is unknown.

From the 5' RACE reads, TCRdb called clonotypes with MiXCR, one entry per CDR3 protein. The sample carries 420,000 or so distinct CDR3 sequences, 18% recorded once. There are 15 residues in the CDR3. V dropped 2 bases and J dropped 2 bases, with 11 bases sitting between them. Germline CDR1 reads SGHRS; CDR2 reads YFSETQ. This chain links TRBV5-1 with TRBJ2-1, with D possibly matching TRBD1 (6 bases). Material for sequencing was naive T cells sorted from blood. This clonotype was obtained from a man aged 45 to 65 in good health. As DNA, the CDR3 is TGCGCCAGCAGCTTCCTGGGGGCGGCCTACAATGAGCAGTTCTTC. Its protein product is CASSFLGAAYNEQFF.